The clone carrying this TCR beta chain was found many times. The authors prepared the TCRbeta library with unique molecular identifiers. TCRdb used MiXCR to reprocess the PCR reads, holding one entry per CDR3 protein. Of 90,000 to 100,000 distinct CDR3 sequences listed, more than 20% are singletons. The sample is drawn from a study of T-cell reconstitution after alpha-beta-depleted transplantation in children. The CDR3 is 18 residues long. Losses at the gene ends were 4 bases for V and 7 bases for J; bases not matched to a gene: 15. Germline CDR1 reads SGDLS; CDR2 reads YYNGEE. V is TRBV9 and J is TRBJ1-6, with TRBD1 matching 9 bases. The origin of this receptor is a boy younger than 10 with acute lymphoblastic leukemia, due to receive a stem cell transplant. Sequencing was performed on PBMCs, taken before TCRalphabeta/CD19-depleted stem cell transplant. CDR3 nucleotide sequence: TGTGCCAGCAGCACACGTCCCGGGACAGGGACCGGAAATTCACCCCTCCACTTT. Translating gives CASSTRPGTGTGNSPLHF.